The clone carrying this T cell receptor beta chain appeared a single time. Its specificity is not known. This CDR3 spans 14 amino acids. After removal of 7 bases from V and 0 bases from J, the junction contained 5 bases not matched to a gene. The germline CDR1 and CDR2 sequences are MNHEY and SVGEGT. RNA transcripts were the template for amplifying TCR beta CDR3 regions. In the first-round RT-PCR of the TCR CDR3, the HTBI primer set was used. TCRdb re-analysed the multiplex PCR reads in MiXCR, keeping a single row per CDR3 protein. This sample has under 350,000 distinct CDR3 sequences, with less than 30% found just once. Participants, patients aged 18 to 65, had newly diagnosed hyperthyroidism with a duration under 2 months. This record belongs to a study of T cells in Graves' hyperthyroidism and ophthalmopathy. Study-level points and caveats: Through a model of 13 V-J features, ophthalmopathy was separated from stable hyperthyroidism. Ophthalmopathy got predicted by the model a median roughly 6.1 months before its onset.

The chain combines TRBV6-2 or TRBV6-3 with TRBJ1-2; 7 bases are shared with TRBD1. This receptor was obtained from a man aged 35-49 years with Graves' hyperthyroidism that later progressed to Graves' ophthalmopathy. Sequencing was performed on blood. In DNA, the CDR3 is TGTGCCAGCATTAGGGACAGCGCTAACTATGGCTACACCTTC. Its protein is CASIRDSANYGYTF.